Each of the 15 T cell receptor beta chains below was sequenced from the same sample in a study of somatic mutations in cytotoxic T cells in rheumatoid arthritis. TCRdb's table, derived via immunoSEQ multiplex PCR, lists solely in-frame clones and lacks some. Of 14,000 or so clones in the sample, over 70% were seen once. The material sequenced was CD8+ T cells sorted from blood. The receptors were sampled from an adult with rheumatoid arthritis.

The rearrangement links TRBV28 to TRBJ2-1; D perhaps matches TRBD2 (6 bases). Trimming left V 3 bases short and J 4 bases short, with 13 bases between. The length of the CDR3 is 15 residues. Germline assignment: CDR1 MDHEN and CDR2 SYDVKM. The CDR3 loop is CASSFLAGTYNEQFF. In nucleotides, the CDR3 is TGTGCCAGCAGTTTCCTGGCAGGGACTTACAATGAGCAGTTCTTC.

The chain is built from TRBV7-9 and TRBJ2-5; possible D gene TRBD1, 5 bases. Germline loops: CDR1 SEHNR, CDR2 FQNEAQ (reference sequence). Between the trimmed V and J ends, which lost 1 base and 4 bases, there was a span of 10 bases. The CDR3 spans 14 residues. Written as DNA, the CDR3 is TGTGCCAGCAGCTTAGGCAGGGTGGTAGAGACCCAGTACTTC. Translated: CASSLGRVVETQYF.

The chain joins TRBV10-2 to TRBJ1-5; D is perhaps TRBD1 (5 bases). The CDR3 length is 16 residues. V was cut by 4 bases and J by 1 base, with 14 bases left in between. Germline CDR1 WSHSY, CDR2 SAAADI. The CDR3 DNA follows: TGCGCCAGCAGTGCCTTATGGGGGGAGAGCAATCAGCCCCAGCATTTT. Amino acid sequence: CASSALWGESNQPQHF.

The gene calls are TRBV10-1 and TRBJ2-2, with D possibly being TRBD1 (5 bases). Germline CDR1 reads WNHNN; CDR2 reads SYGVQD (reference sequence). The CDR3 covers 16 residues. V lost 5 bases and J lost 0, with 13 bases in between. In DNA, the CDR3 is TGCGCCAGCAGTACACGACAGAGCGCGAACACCGGGGAGCTGTTTTTT. Protein: CASSTRQSANTGELFF.

The chain's CDR3 is CASSYSGTNYGYTF. The CDR3 DNA follows: TGTGCCAGCAGTTACTCGGGAACTAACTATGGCTACACCTTC. The chain employs TRBV6-5 and TRBJ1-2; D is unresolved. The CDR3 contains 14 residues. The germline V gene encodes CDR1 MNHEY and CDR2 SVGAGI. Deletions cut 0 bases from V and 0 bases from J, with 5 bases between.

This clone came up once. The gene calls are TRBV6-4 and TRBJ2-3; TRBD2 matches 8 bases. The CDR3 extends over 15 amino acids. Trimming removed 8 bases from V and 6 bases from J; junction bases left unmatched: 13. The V gene's germline CDR1 is MRHNA and CDR2 SNTAGT. CDR3 region: CASGIGERGRDTQYF. CDR3 DNA: TGTGCCAGCGGTATCGGGGAGCGGGGGCGGGATACGCAGTATTTT.

This clone was detected only a few times. The chain couples TRBV25-1 to TRBJ2-7; D gene ambiguous. The CDR3 runs 14 residues. In germline, CDR1 is MGHDK, CDR2 SYGVNS. Trimming took off 3 bases at V and 3 bases at J, with 12 bases between the two ends. CDR3 sequence reads: CASSDNLRVYEQYF. The CDR3 DNA reads TGTGCCAGCAGTGATAACCTCCGGGTCTACGAGCAGTACTTC.

This clone occurred once. The chain recombines TRBV7-9 with TRBJ1-3; no definite D call. V was trimmed by 3 bases and J by 0 bases, leaving 9 bases between them. Germline CDR1 and CDR2: SEHNR and FQNEAQ (reference sequence). The CDR3 loop spans 15 amino acids. The CDR3 nucleotides are TGTGCCAGCAGCTTGTTTAGAAACTCTGGAAACACCATATATTTT. Translating it yields CASSLFRNSGNTIYF.

In this sample, this clone turned up a few times. The chain employs TRBV27 and TRBJ2-7; 9 bases align to TRBD1. The V segment lost 6 bases and the J segment 2 bases; nucleotides outside the gene matches: 5. This CDR3 has 14 residues. Germline V lookup: CDR1 MNHEY, CDR2 SMNVEV (reference sequence). This CDR3 reads CASRPGTGPYEQYF. The DNA of the CDR3 is TGTGCCAGCAGGCCCGGGACAGGGCCCTACGAGCAGTACTTC.

The rearrangement links TRBV4-1 to TRBJ1-4, with D perhaps TRBD1 (5 bases). The V end lost 0 bases, the J end lost 4 bases, and 12 bases lay between the germline ends. The CDR3 extends over 16 amino acids. The germline CDR1 and CDR2 sequences are MGHRA and YSYEKL. Here the CDR3 reads CASSQEGVGGNEKLFF. The CDR3 bases are TGCGCCAGCAGCCAAGAGGGGGTGGGGGGTAATGAAAAACTGTTTTTT.

This clone turned up a few times. The V and J genes are TRBV13 and TRBJ1-1; D remains unclear. The CDR3 has 12 amino acids. Between the trimmed V and J ends, which lost 1 base and 7 bases, there was a span of 7 bases. Germline V lookup: CDR1 PRHDT, CDR2 FYEKMQ (reference sequence). The CDR3 is CASSLDQIEAFF. The CDR3 DNA sequence: TGTGCCAGCAGCTTAGATCAGATTGAAGCTTTCTTT.

This rearrangement joins TRBV11-2 to TRBJ2-5; 7 bases agree with TRBD1. Germline V gene sequence: CDR1 SGHAT, CDR2 FQNNGV. Trimming removed 4 bases from V and 5 bases from J; junction bases left unmatched: 10. This CDR3 has 15 residues. The CDR3 DNA is TGTGCCAGCAGCTCAGAGGACAGGCCAGGGGAGACCCAGTACTTC. It specifies CASSSEDRPGETQYF. Together with reference TRBV11-2 and TRBJ2-5, the CDR3 gives the full variable domain: EAGVAQSPRYKIIEKRQSVAFWCNPISGHATLYWYQQILGQGPKLLIQFQNNGVVDDSQLPKDRFSAERLKGVDSTLKIQPAKLEDSAVYLCASSSEDRPGETQYFGPGTRLLVL.

The chain carries TRBV6-1 and TRBJ2-1, with 7 bases identical to TRBD2. Trimming took 2 bases from V and 10 from J; bases not matched to a gene: 11. Germline-derived CDR1 and CDR2 are MNHNS and SASEGT. The CDR3 sequence is 15 residues long. The CDR3 protein is CASSEQAGSANEQFF. The CDR3, as DNA: TGTGCCAGCAGTGAACAAGCGGGGTCCGCGAACGAGCAGTTCTTC.

The rearrangement uses TRBV27 and TRBJ2-5, with 10 bases aligning to TRBD1. Germline CDR1 reads MNHEY; CDR2 reads SMNVEV (reference sequence). This CDR3 is built from 15 residues. J was trimmed by 4 bases and V by 5 bases; bases with no gene match: 7. The CDR3 coding sequence is TGTGCCAGCAGTGACCGGGACAGGGGTTTAGAGACCCAGTACTTC. Amino acids: CASSDRDRGLETQYF.

The rearrangement joins TRBV28 to TRBJ2-7, with 10 positions matching TRBD1. V lost 5 bases and J lost 10; bases outside the gene matches: 14. CDR1 MDHEN and CDR2 SYDVKM come from the germline V gene. CDR3 length: 15 amino acids. The CDR3 spells CASSATGGAIVGQYF. In DNA form, the CDR3 reads TGTGCCAGCAGTGCGACAGGGGGCGCAATCGTTGGACAGTACTTC.